The rows below give T cell receptor beta chains drawn from one sample of a study of T cells after yellow fever vaccination. TCRdb recomputed calls from the 5' RACE reads with MiXCR, one row per CDR3 protein. The sample includes around 100,000 distinct CDR3 sequences, 6.5% to 9% of them seen just once. Sequenced here: CD8+ T cells sorted from PBMCs, sampled 45 days after the yellow fever booster vaccination. All receptors derive from a man between 25 and 39 years old who received the YFV17D yellow fever vaccine. CDR3s include the opening cysteine and the closing phenylalanine or tryptophan. D genes are given only for firm matches. The size of a clone is reported for some rows only, either as once, few or many, or as a class for expanded clones.

>TRBV6-1|TRBJ1-1|few|TRBD1
CATFRGQGNTEAFF
TGTGCCACTTTTAGGGGACAGGGTAACACTGAAGCTTTCTTT
>TRBV12-3/TRBV12-4|TRBJ2-1|few|-
CASTLGDAMVDEQFF
TGTGCCAGCACCCTTGGGGATGCAATGGTGGATGAGCAGTTCTTC
>TRBV4-3|TRBJ2-1|many|-
CASSHGADEQFF
TGCGCCAGCAGCCATGGGGCCGATGAGCAGTTCTTC
>TRBV7-9|TRBJ2-7|medium-sized|-
CASSQGTNYEQYF
TGTGCCAGCAGCCAAGGGACCAACTACGAGCAGTACTTC
>TRBV11-2|TRBJ2-7|many|-
CASSPSITHYEQYF
TGTGCCAGCAGCCCTTCTATCACCCACTACGAGCAGTACTTC
>TRBV5-1|TRBJ2-7|many|TRBD1
CATRGQLDYEQYF
TGCGCCACCCGGGGACAGTTAGACTACGAGCAGTACTTC
>TRBV5-6|TRBJ2-3|-|-
CASSWKEDTQYF
TGTGCCAGCAGCTGGAAAGAAGATACGCAGTATTTT
>TRBV12-3/TRBV12-4|TRBJ2-1|-|TRBD2
CASRPGLAGPNEQFF
TGTGCCAGCAGACCGGGACTAGCGGGTCCCAATGAGCAGTTCTTC
>TRBV6-5|TRBJ2-1|many|-
CASSYSTGLTSYNEQFF
TGTGCCAGCAGTTACTCGACGGGACTTACCTCATACAATGAGCAGTTCTTC
>TRBV4-3|TRBJ2-7|-|-
CASSQELGDYEQYF
TGCGCCAGCAGCCAAGAGTTAGGGGACTACGAGCAGTACTTC
>TRBV19|TRBJ2-1|-|-
CASSILQEAPMEQFF
TGTGCCAGTAGTATTTTGCAGGAGGCGCCGATGGAGCAGTTCTTC
>TRBV6-5|TRBJ1-4|few|-
CASSYEGQKLFF
TGTGCCAGCAGTTACGAGGGGCAAAAACTGTTTTTT
>TRBV2|TRBJ2-1|-|-
CASSAARSRVF
TGTGCCAGCAGTGCTGCGCGGTCGAGGGTCTTC
>TRBV5-1|TRBJ1-1|few|TRBD1
CASSLGQGGTEAFF
TGCGCCAGCAGCTTGGGACAGGGAGGCACTGAAGCTTTCTTT
>TRBV3-1|TRBJ2-2|many|-
CASSQWGEGTGELFF
TGTGCCAGCAGCCAGTGGGGAGAAGGCACCGGGGAGCTGTTTTTT
>TRBV5-1|TRBJ2-1|many|TRBD2
CATRSLAGGDEQFF
TGCGCCACCAGATCACTAGCGGGAGGGGATGAGCAGTTCTTC
>TRBV20-1|TRBJ2-3|many|-
CSAFTLRDALRDTQYF
TGCAGTGCCTTTACCCTGCGGGACGCCTTGAGGGATACGCAGTATTTT
>TRBV6-4|TRBJ2-1|many|TRBD2
CASSDGLAGGPSNEQFF
TGTGCCAGCAGTGACGGACTAGCGGGAGGGCCCTCCAATGAGCAGTTCTTC
>TRBV11-2|TRBJ2-1|many|-
CASSLALAVNNEQFF
TGTGCCAGCAGCTTAGCACTAGCAGTTAACAATGAGCAGTTCTTC
>TRBV12-3/TRBV12-4|TRBJ2-2|many|-
CASSLAAQGAGELFF
TGTGCCAGCAGTTTAGCGGCGCAGGGCGCCGGGGAGCTGTTTTTT
>TRBV7-6|TRBJ2-7|many|TRBD1
CASSLDRGYYEQYF
TGTGCCAGCAGCTTGGACAGGGGGTACTACGAGCAGTACTTC
>TRBV4-1|TRBJ2-5|-|-
CASSQVQGGGETQYF
TGCGCCAGCAGCCAAGTACAGGGAGGAGGGGAGACCCAGTACTTC
>TRBV9|TRBJ2-1|few|-
CASSAQGAEQFF
TGTGCCAGCAGCGCGCAGGGCGCTGAGCAGTTCTTC
>TRBV29-1|TRBJ1-5|many|-
CSVLDGSNQPQHF
TGCAGCGTCTTGGATGGCAGCAATCAGCCCCAGCATTTT
>TRBV19|TRBJ1-2|-|-
CASHRQASGYTF
TGTGCCAGCCACCGACAGGCGAGTGGCTACACCTTC
>TRBV6-1|TRBJ2-7|many|-
CASSEKQGYEQYF
TGTGCCAGCAGTGAAAAACAGGGCTACGAGCAGTACTTC
>TRBV27|TRBJ2-5|few|TRBD2
CASSSRRAGGAETQYF
TGTGCCAGCAGTTCCCGCCGGGCGGGAGGTGCCGAGACCCAGTACTTC
>TRBV7-9|TRBJ2-7|many|-
CASSRGAAYEQYF
TGTGCCAGCAGCCGTGGGGCAGCCTACGAGCAGTACTTC
>TRBV15|TRBJ2-1|many|-
CATSRVGLANNEQFF
TGTGCCACCAGCAGAGTGGGGTTGGCCAACAATGAGCAGTTCTTC
>TRBV12-3/TRBV12-4|TRBJ2-1|few|TRBD2
CASSFSGTNNEQFF
TGTGCCAGCAGTTTCTCCGGGACTAACAATGAGCAGTTCTTC
>TRBV6-5|TRBJ1-1|many|-
CASSYQGREAFF
TGTGCCAGCAGTTACCAGGGACGAGAAGCTTTCTTT
>TRBV4-3|TRBJ2-7|many|TRBD1
CASSQDFGQGYEQYF
TGCGCCAGCAGCCAAGATTTCGGACAGGGATACGAGCAGTACTTC
>TRBV6-5|TRBJ2-7|many|-
CASSSPGYSYEQYF
TGTGCCAGCAGCTCGCCAGGATACTCCTACGAGCAGTACTTC
>TRBV6-5|TRBJ1-5|few|-
CASSYGGRERFDNQPQHF
TGTGCCAGCAGTTACGGGGGGCGGGAGAGATTTGACAATCAGCCCCAGCATTTT
>TRBV27|TRBJ2-1|many|-
CASSYSTVNEQFF
TGTGCCAGCAGCTATTCGACAGTCAATGAGCAGTTCTTC
>TRBV12-3/TRBV12-4|TRBJ2-5|-|-
CASSLAVGLQETQYF
TGTGCCAGCAGTTTAGCGGTAGGCCTGCAAGAGACCCAGTACTTC
>TRBV7-9|TRBJ1-1|many|-
CASSRHLTGGDTEAFF
TGTGCCAGCAGTCGCCACCTGACAGGAGGTGACACTGAAGCTTTCTTT
>TRBV19|TRBJ2-7|many|-
CASSILASDYEQYF
TGTGCCAGTAGTATATTGGCCAGTGACTACGAGCAGTACTTC
>TRBV7-8|TRBJ2-5|-|TRBD2
CASSIARGLAGGSMETQYF
TGTGCCAGCAGCATAGCGAGGGGACTCGCGGGAGGGTCAATGGAGACCCAGTACTTC
>TRBV2|TRBJ2-3|many|-
CASSDATDTSTDTQYF
TGTGCCAGCAGTGACGCCACGGACACTAGCACAGATACGCAGTATTTT
>TRBV12-3/TRBV12-4|TRBJ2-7|many|-
CASSQTRDEQYF
TGTGCCAGCAGTCAGACTAGAGACGAGCAGTACTTC
>TRBV6-5|TRBJ2-7|many|-
CASSYSDYTSYEQYF
TGTGCCAGCAGTTACTCGGACTACACTTCCTACGAGCAGTACTTC
>TRBV18|TRBJ1-1|many|TRBD1
CASSPPDQGVDTEAFF
TGTGCCAGCTCACCACCGGATCAGGGGGTCGACACTGAAGCTTTCTTT
>TRBV29-1|TRBJ1-2|few|-
CSIADRTNYGYTF
TGCAGCATAGCCGACAGGACCAACTATGGCTACACCTTC
>TRBV5-6|TRBJ2-5|many|-
CASSYRGQETQYF
TGTGCCAGCAGCTACCGGGGGCAAGAGACCCAGTACTTC
>TRBV20-1|TRBJ2-2|-|-
CSAGVYTGELFF
TGCAGTGCTGGTGTCTACACCGGGGAGCTGTTTTTT
>TRBV12-3/TRBV12-4|TRBJ2-7|many|TRBD1
CASSLSGQGGSEQYF
TGTGCCAGCAGTTTATCGGGACAGGGCGGTAGCGAGCAGTACTTC
>TRBV7-6|TRBJ2-5|-|-
CASSLGLAETQYF
TGTGCCAGCAGCCTCGGGTTGGCGGAGACCCAGTACTTC